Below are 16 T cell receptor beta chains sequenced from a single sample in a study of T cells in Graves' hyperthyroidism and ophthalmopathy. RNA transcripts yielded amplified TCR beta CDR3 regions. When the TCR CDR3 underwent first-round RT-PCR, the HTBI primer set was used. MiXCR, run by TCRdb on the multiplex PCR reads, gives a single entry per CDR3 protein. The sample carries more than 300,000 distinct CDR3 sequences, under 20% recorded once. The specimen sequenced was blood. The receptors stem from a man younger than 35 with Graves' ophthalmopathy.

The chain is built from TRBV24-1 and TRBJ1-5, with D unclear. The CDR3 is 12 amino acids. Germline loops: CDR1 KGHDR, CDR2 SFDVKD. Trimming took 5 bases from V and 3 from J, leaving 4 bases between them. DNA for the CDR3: TGTGCCACCAGTGTTACCAATCAGCCCCAGCATTTT. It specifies CATSVTNQPQHF.

The DNA for the CDR3 is TGTGCCTGGAGTGTATGGGGAGACAGGGTCACTGAAGCTTTCTTT. This codes for CAWSVWGDRVTEAFF. This chain connects TRBV30 to TRBJ1-1; 7 positions agree with TRBD1. V was pared by 0 bases and J by 4 bases, with 8 bases of the junction left unmatched. The length of the CDR3 is 15 residues. Germline V gives CDR1 GTSNPN, CDR2 SVGIG (reference sequence).

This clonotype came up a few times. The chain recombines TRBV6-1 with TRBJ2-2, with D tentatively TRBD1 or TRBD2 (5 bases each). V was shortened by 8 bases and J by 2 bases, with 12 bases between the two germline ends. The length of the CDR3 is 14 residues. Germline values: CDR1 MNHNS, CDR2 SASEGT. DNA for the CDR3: TGTGCCAGCCTCGGGGCAGGCAACACCGGGGAGCTGTTTTTT. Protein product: CASLGAGNTGELFF.

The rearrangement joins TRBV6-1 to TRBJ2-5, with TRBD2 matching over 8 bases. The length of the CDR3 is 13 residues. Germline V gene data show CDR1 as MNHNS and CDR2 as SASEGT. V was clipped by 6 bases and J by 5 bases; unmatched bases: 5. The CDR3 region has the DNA TGTGCCAGCAGCTCGGGGGGGGTTGAGACCCAGTACTTC. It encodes CASSSGGVETQYF.

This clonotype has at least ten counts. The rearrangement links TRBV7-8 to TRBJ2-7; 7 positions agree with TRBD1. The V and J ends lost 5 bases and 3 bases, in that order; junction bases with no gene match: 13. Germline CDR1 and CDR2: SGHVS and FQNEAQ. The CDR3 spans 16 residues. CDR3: CASSPKRAGGYYEQYF. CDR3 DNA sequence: TGTGCCAGCAGCCCCAAACGGGCAGGGGGTTACTACGAGCAGTACTTC.

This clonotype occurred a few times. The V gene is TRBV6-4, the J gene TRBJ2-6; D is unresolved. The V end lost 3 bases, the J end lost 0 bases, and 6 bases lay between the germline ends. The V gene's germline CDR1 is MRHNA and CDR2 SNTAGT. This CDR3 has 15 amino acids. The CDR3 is CASSESRSGANVLTF. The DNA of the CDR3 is TGTGCCAGCAGTGAATCTCGCTCTGGGGCCAACGTCCTGACTTTC.

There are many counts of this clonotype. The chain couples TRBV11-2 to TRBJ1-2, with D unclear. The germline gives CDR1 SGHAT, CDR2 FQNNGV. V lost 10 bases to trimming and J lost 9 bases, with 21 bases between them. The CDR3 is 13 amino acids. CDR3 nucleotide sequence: TGTGCCATAAAATTGGCCGGGGTTCGGCGCTACACCTTC. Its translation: CAIKLAGVRRYTF.

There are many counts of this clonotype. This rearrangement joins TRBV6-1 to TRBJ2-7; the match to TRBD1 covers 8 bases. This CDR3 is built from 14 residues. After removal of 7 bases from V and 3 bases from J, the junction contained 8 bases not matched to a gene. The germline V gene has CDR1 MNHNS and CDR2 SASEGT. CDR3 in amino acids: CASNKDRGNYEQYF. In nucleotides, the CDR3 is TGTGCCAGCAACAAAGACAGGGGAAACTACGAGCAGTACTTC.

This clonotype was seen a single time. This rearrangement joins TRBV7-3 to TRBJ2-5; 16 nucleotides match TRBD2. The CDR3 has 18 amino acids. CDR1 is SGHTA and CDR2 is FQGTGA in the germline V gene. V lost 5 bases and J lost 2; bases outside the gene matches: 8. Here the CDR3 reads CASSHDGTSGGGQETQYF. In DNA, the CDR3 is TGTGCCAGCAGCCATGACGGGACTAGCGGGGGGGGACAAGAGACCCAGTACTTC. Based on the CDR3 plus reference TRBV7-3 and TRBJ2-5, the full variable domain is GAGVSQTPSNKVTEKGKYVELRCDPISGHTALYWYRQSLGQGPEFLIYFQGTGAADDSGLPNDRFFAVRPEGSVSTLKIQRTERGDSAVYLCASSHDGTSGGGQETQYFGPGTRLLVL.

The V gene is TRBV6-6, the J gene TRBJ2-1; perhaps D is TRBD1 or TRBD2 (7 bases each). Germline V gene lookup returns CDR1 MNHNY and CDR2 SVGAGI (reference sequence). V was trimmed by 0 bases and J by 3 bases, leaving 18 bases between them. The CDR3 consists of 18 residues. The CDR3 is CASSYSIGGGDSYNEQFF. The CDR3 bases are TGTGCCAGCAGTTACTCGATTGGGGGGGGGGACAGCTACAATGAGCAGTTCTTC.

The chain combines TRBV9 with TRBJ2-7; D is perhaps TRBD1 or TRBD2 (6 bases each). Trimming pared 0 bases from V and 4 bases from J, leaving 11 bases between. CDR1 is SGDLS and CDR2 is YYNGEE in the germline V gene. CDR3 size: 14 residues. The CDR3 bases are TGTGCCAGCAGCGTAGGACAGGAGGGTTACGAGCAGTACTTC. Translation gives CASSVGQEGYEQYF.

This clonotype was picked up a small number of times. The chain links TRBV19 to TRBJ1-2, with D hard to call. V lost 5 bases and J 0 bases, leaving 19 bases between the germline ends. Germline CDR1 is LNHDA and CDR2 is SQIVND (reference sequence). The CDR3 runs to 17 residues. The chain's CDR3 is CASSPADGYRTNYGYTF. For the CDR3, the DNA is TGTGCCAGTAGTCCAGCCGACGGGTACCGGACTAACTATGGCTACACCTTC.

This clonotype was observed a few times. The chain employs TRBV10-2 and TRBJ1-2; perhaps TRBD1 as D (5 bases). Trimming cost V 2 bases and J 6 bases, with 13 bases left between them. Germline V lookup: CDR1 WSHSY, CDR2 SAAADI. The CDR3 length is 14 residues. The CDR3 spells CASSEGGNRDGYTF. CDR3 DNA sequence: TGCGCCAGCAGTGAGGGGGGGAACCGGGATGGCTACACCTTC.

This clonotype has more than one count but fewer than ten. CDR3 coding DNA: TGTGCCAGCAGGGGGACAGGGGCCACCTATAATTCACCCCTCCACTTT. Protein: CASRGTGATYNSPLHF. This chain connects TRBV13 to TRBJ1-6; TRBD1 aligns across 10 bases. The CDR3 sequence is 16 residues long. V dropped 6 bases and J dropped 2; count of bases not matched to a gene: 4. The germline gives CDR1 PRHDT, CDR2 FYEKMQ (reference sequence).

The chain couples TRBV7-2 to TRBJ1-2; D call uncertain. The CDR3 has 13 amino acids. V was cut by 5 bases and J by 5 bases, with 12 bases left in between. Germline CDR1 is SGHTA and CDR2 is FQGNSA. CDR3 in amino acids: CASSHYPTYGYTF. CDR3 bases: TGTGCCAGCAGCCATTACCCGACTTATGGCTACACCTTC.

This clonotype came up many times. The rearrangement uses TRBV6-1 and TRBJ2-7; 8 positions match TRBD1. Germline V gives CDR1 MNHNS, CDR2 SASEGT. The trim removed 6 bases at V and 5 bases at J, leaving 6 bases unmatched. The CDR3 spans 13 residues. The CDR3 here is CASSLTGAHEQYF. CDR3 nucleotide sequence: TGTGCCAGCAGCTTGACAGGGGCACACGAGCAGTACTTC.